A single sample is the source of the 25 T cell receptor beta chains below, sequenced in a study of T-cell reconstitution after alpha-beta-depleted transplantation in children. During its preparation, the TCRbeta library received unique molecular identifiers. TCRdb recomputed calls from the PCR reads with MiXCR, one row per CDR3 protein. The table includes approximately 400,000 distinct CDR3 sequences, roughly 16% detected once. The sequencing here drew on PBMCs, mostly from graft donor cells, taken 360 days after TCRalphabeta/CD19-depleted stem cell transplant. The receptors stem from a boy in the first two years of life who had a stem cell transplant for Wiskott-Aldrich syndrome, so the T cells may come from the graft donor.

This clonotype occurred a few times. The chain carries TRBV5-1 and TRBJ2-1; the D gene is possibly TRBD2 (5 bases). Trimming removed 1 base at V and 5 bases at J, with 13 bases between. In germline, CDR1 is SGHRS, CDR2 YFSETQ. The CDR3 sequence is 15 residues long. DNA of the CDR3: TGCGCCAGCAGCTTGCGGGGTCCTCACGACAATGAGCAGTTCTTC. Translation gives CASSLRGPHDNEQFF.

This clonotype turned up a few times. J is TRBJ2-2 and V is TRBV18; the match to TRBD2 covers 7 bases. Germline loops: CDR1 KGHSH, CDR2 LQKENI. This CDR3 spans 17 amino acids. The V gene end was trimmed by 0 bases and the J gene end by 5 bases; junction bases not matched to a gene: 9. CDR3 protein: CASSPPLLARRTGELFF. In nucleotides, the CDR3 is TGTGCCAGCTCACCACCCTTACTAGCGCGCCGTACCGGGGAGCTGTTTTTT.

The chain joins TRBV6-5 to TRBJ2-3; TRBD2 is a possible D gene (6 bases). The CDR3 consists of 16 residues. Trimming stripped 0 bases from V and 3 bases from J, with 13 bases between. CDR1 and CDR2 from the germline V gene are MNHEY and SVGAGI. The CDR3 DNA sequence: TGTGCCAGCAGTTACTCGAATACGGGGAGGACAGATACGCAGTATTTT. Its protein product is CASSYSNTGRTDTQYF.

The chain recombines TRBV11-2 with TRBJ2-3; D remains ambiguous. Per germline, CDR1 SGHAT and CDR2 FQNNGV. The V and J ends lost 5 bases and 6 bases respectively, with 12 bases between them. CDR3 size: 13 residues. CDR3 coding DNA: TGTGCCAGCAGCCAAAACTCCATTGATACGCAGTATTTT. Protein: CASSQNSIDTQYF.

This clonotype was recorded once. The gene calls are TRBV7-9 and TRBJ2-5, with 7 bases matching TRBD1. V was clipped by 1 base and J by 5 bases; unmatched bases: 13. The CDR3 totals 17 residues. Germline CDR1 and CDR2: SEHNR and FQNEAQ (reference sequence). This chain's CDR3 is CASSLDAFDRVRETQYF. Written as DNA, the CDR3 is TGTGCCAGCAGCTTAGACGCATTCGACAGGGTTAGGGAGACCCAGTACTTC. Full variable domain (outside the CDR3, taken from reference TRBV7-9 and TRBJ2-5): DTGVSQNPRHKITKRGQNVTFRCDPISEHNRLYWYRQTLGQGPEFLTYFQNEAQLEKSRLLSDRFSAERPKGSFSTLEIQRTEQGDSAMYLCASSLDAFDRVRETQYFGPGTRLLVL.

There are a few counts of this clonotype. V gene TRBV28 combines with J gene TRBJ2-5, with unresolved D. CDR3 length equals 12 residues. Deletions cut 1 base from V and 5 bases from J, with 5 bases between. Germline V gives CDR1 MDHEN, CDR2 SYDVKM. Written as DNA, the CDR3 is TGTGCCAGCAGTTTATCGGCGGAGACCCAGTACTTC. Its protein is CASSLSAETQYF.

The sample holds a few counts of this clonotype. The chain joins TRBV3-1 to TRBJ2-3; D remains unclear. V was cut by 4 bases and J by 6 bases, with 11 bases left in between. There are 13 residues in the CDR3. The germline gives CDR1 LGHDT, CDR2 YNNKEL (reference sequence). DNA of the CDR3: TGTGCCAGCAGCCCTGAAGGTATGGATACGCAGTATTTT. The encoded protein is CASSPEGMDTQYF.

This clonotype was counted between two and nine times. The V and J genes are TRBV5-1 and TRBJ2-2; 8 bases match TRBD2. This CDR3 is 15 amino acids long. Trimming took 4 bases from V and 10 from J; bases not matched to a gene: 12. Germline CDR1 reads SGHRS; CDR2 reads YFSETQ. The CDR3 DNA sequence: TGCGCCAGCAGCCCGGGGGGGGGCCCGGCGGAGGAGCTGTTTTTT. Its protein is CASSPGGGPAEELFF.

The chain employs TRBV6-9 and TRBJ2-1; 7 bases are a match to TRBD1. This CDR3 comprises 17 residues. Germline CDR1 MNHGY, CDR2 SVAAGI. The V segment lost 2 bases and the J segment 5 bases; nucleotides outside the gene matches: 12. CDR3 region: CASSYAKGAATDNEQFF. CDR3 DNA sequence: TGTGCCAGCAGTTATGCGAAGGGGGCCGCTACGGACAATGAGCAGTTCTTC.

The genes are TRBV12-3 or TRBV12-4 and TRBJ2-7, with D perhaps TRBD1 (6 bases). Trimming left V 2 bases short and J 7 bases short, with 12 bases between. This CDR3 is 13 amino acids long. CDR3 DNA sequence: TGTGCCAGCAGTTTAAATGGCCAGGGGGAGCAGTACTTC. This sequence encodes CASSLNGQGEQYF.

This clonotype was seen repeatedly, ten times or more. CDR3 residues: CATGGDLRDEQFF. As DNA, the CDR3 is TGTGCCACCGGGGGGGACCTAAGAGATGAGCAGTTCTTC. V and J are TRBV24-1 and TRBJ2-1; 7 bases are a match to TRBD2. J gave up 8 bases and V 9 bases, and 9 bases lay outside the gene matches. The CDR3 is 13 residues long. Looked up from germline, CDR1 is KGHDR and CDR2 is SFDVKD.

A few counts support this clonotype. The V gene is TRBV7-8, the J gene TRBJ2-1; 7 nucleotides line up with TRBD1. Germline lookup yields CDR1 SGHVS and CDR2 FQNEAQ. The CDR3 spans 12 residues. V trimming: 6 bases; J trimming: 9 bases; junction bases outside the gene matches: 5. The CDR3 spells CASRPHRGEQFF. The DNA of the CDR3 is TGTGCCAGCAGACCACACAGGGGTGAGCAGTTCTTC.

CDR3 sequence: CATSDPRRTGQETQYF. In DNA form, the CDR3 reads TGTGCCACCAGTGACCCCCGACGGACAGGCCAAGAGACCCAGTACTTC. The chain joins TRBV24-1 to TRBJ2-5, with 7 bases identical to TRBD1. The CDR3 has 16 residues. The V gene's germline CDR1 is KGHDR and CDR2 SFDVKD. V was pared by 4 bases and J by 1 base, with 8 bases of the junction left unmatched.

The chain joins TRBV29-1 to TRBJ2-7; D remains ambiguous. CDR3 length equals 11 residues. V lost 3 bases and J lost 3, with 6 bases in between. In germline, CDR1 is SQVTM, CDR2 ANQGSEA. CDR3 DNA sequence: TGCAGCGTTGAGGTCTTCTACGAGCAGTACTTC. Translating gives CSVEVFYEQYF.

This clonotype was seen a few times. The DNA is left out, because the CDR3 cannot be placed on it with certainty; the CDR3 is given as TCRdb lists it. The chain combines TRBV24-1 with TRBJ2-1; no DNA check was done on the table's D call, TRBD1. Germline V gene lookup returns CDR1 KGHDR and CDR2 SFDVKD. The CDR3 totals 12 residues, both ends included. CDR3 loop: CATSVGDGIKFF.

The rearrangement joins TRBV7-9 to TRBJ1-4; the D is unclear. Trimming cost V 1 base and J 4 bases, with 7 bases left between them. The length of the CDR3 is 14 residues. The V gene's germline CDR1 is SEHNR and CDR2 FQNEAQ (reference sequence). This CDR3 is CASSLEGSNEKLFF. In nucleotides, the CDR3 is TGTGCCAGCAGCTTAGAGGGCAGTAATGAAAAACTGTTTTTT.

V is TRBV12-3 or TRBV12-4 and J is TRBJ1-1; TRBD1 might be the D (5 bases). The CDR3 covers 13 residues. Trimming left V 6 bases short and J 4 bases short, with 12 bases between. Here the CDR3 reads CASSWGGGTEAFF. In nucleotides, the CDR3 is TGTGCCAGCAGCTGGGGTGGGGGCACTGAAGCTTTCTTT.

A few counts support this clonotype. J is TRBJ2-5 and V is TRBV25-1; D may be TRBD2 (5 bases). CDR1 is MGHDK and CDR2 is SYGVNS in the germline V gene. Trimming took 3 bases from V and 2 from J, leaving 10 bases between them. The CDR3 loop spans 14 amino acids. CDR3 coding DNA: TGTGCCAGCAGTGACCGGACTTATCAAGAGACCCAGTACTTC. Its translation is CASSDRTYQETQYF. The variable domain in full, completed from reference TRBV25-1 and TRBJ2-5, reads EADIYQTPRYLVIGTGKKITLECSQTMGHDKMYWYQQDPGMELHLIHYSYGVNSTEKGDLSSESTVSRIRTEHFPLTLESARPSHTSQYLCASSDRTYQETQYFGPGTRLLVL.

This chain uses TRBV4-3 with TRBJ2-6; the match to TRBD2 covers 7 bases. This CDR3 contains 15 residues. In germline, CDR1 is LGHNA, CDR2 YSLEER. With V trimmed by 4 bases and J by 3 bases, 3 bases remained unmatched. DNA of the CDR3: TGCGCCAGCAGCCGCGCGGGAGTTGGGGCCAACGTCCTGACTTTC. Protein sequence: CASSRAGVGANVLTF.

This chain links TRBV5-1 with TRBJ1-6; unclear D gene. The CDR3 consists of 14 residues. The V end was cut by 0 bases, the J end by 10 bases, with 11 bases between. Germline CDR1 and CDR2: SGHRS and YFSETQ. The CDR3, as DNA: TGCGCCAGCAGCTTGGAGGGCAAGGACTCACCCCTCCACTTT. Translated: CASSLEGKDSPLHF.

This clonotype was found once. The rearrangement joins TRBV30 to TRBJ2-7; D may match TRBD1 or TRBD2 (5 bases each). Trimming removed 1 base from V and 7 bases from J, with 17 bases in between. The germline gives CDR1 GTSNPN, CDR2 SVGIG (reference sequence). This CDR3 has 14 amino acids. Here the CDR3 reads CAWSARDGLREQYF. CDR3 DNA sequence: TGTGCCTGGAGTGCCCGGGACGGATTAAGGGAGCAGTACTTC.

The V and J genes are TRBV7-9 and TRBJ2-1; D uncertain. The germline V gene has CDR1 SEHNR and CDR2 FQNEAQ (reference sequence). CDR3 size: 13 residues. V dropped 0 bases and J dropped 7 bases, with 7 bases sitting between them. CDR3 sequence reads: CASSLAGWNEQFF. The CDR3 nucleotides are TGTGCCAGCAGCTTAGCGGGGTGGAATGAGCAGTTCTTC.

J is TRBJ2-1 and V is TRBV5-6, with 9 bases identical to TRBD1. The CDR3 consists of 16 residues. V lost 0 bases to trimming and J lost 8 bases; unmatched junction nucleotides: 9. Germline-derived CDR1 and CDR2 are SGHDT and YYEEEE. CDR3 protein: CASSLGDRALWDEQFF. In nucleotides, the CDR3 is TGTGCCAGCAGCTTGGGGGACAGGGCATTATGGGATGAGCAGTTCTTC.

This clonotype was seen more than once but under ten times. The chain recombines TRBV12-3 or TRBV12-4 with TRBJ2-2; TRBD1 matches at 9 bases. This CDR3 spans 16 amino acids. V dropped 3 bases and J dropped 6; count of bases not matched to a gene: 8. CDR3 protein: CASSFTGTGRAGELFF. The CDR3 DNA reads as TGTGCCAGCAGTTTTACCGGGACAGGGAGGGCCGGGGAGCTGTTTTTT.

The V and J genes are TRBV2 and TRBJ2-6; weak D call: TRBD2 (5 bases). CDR3 length equals 18 residues. Germline CDR1 SNHLY, CDR2 FYNNEI. Trimming left V 7 bases short and J 0 bases short, with 19 bases between. CDR3 bases: TGTGCCAGCACCCCTTGGATTTCGGGGAGCTCTGGGGCCAACGTCCTGACTTTC. The encoded protein is CASTPWISGSSGANVLTF.